The sequence of this T cell receptor (beta chain) was determined in a study of blood T cell repertoires in COVID-19. Study-level background: Whether acute or convalescent, the COVID-19 samples came from the United States, Italy and Spain.

The V gene lost 3 bases and the J gene lost 1 base, with 6 bases spanning the gap. CDR1 and CDR2 (germline): LGHNA, YSLEER. The CDR3 contains 13 residues. TCRdb's table, derived via immunoSEQ multiplex PCR, lists solely in-frame clones and lacks some. The sample has under 200,000 clones, about 80% seen once. Sequenced input: peripheral blood. The V and J genes are TRBV4-3 and TRBJ1-1; D unresolved. This clonotype originated in a man between 60 and 75 years old with acute or convalescent COVID-19. The CDR3 nucleotides are TGCGCCAGCAGCCAGGGAGAGAACACTGAAGCTTTCTTT. Its translation is CASSQGENTEAFF.